The 6 T cell receptor beta chains presented below share a single source sample, sequenced in a study of spatial heterogeneity in lung cancer. TCRdb called the 5' RACE reads again in MiXCR, with one record for every CDR3 protein. The data contain fewer than 7,000 distinct CDR3 sequences, about 13% of them singletons. Time point described: sample taken at primary tumor resection. Sequenced here: normal lung tissue next to the tumor, sampled at surgery. The receptors derive from a female donor with early-stage non-small cell lung cancer.

This sequence joins TRBV19 and TRBJ2-5, with D tentatively TRBD2 (5 bases). The CDR3 has 15 residues. Trimming removed 3 bases at V and 5 bases at J, with 16 bases between. Germline V gene data show CDR1 as LNHDA and CDR2 as SQIVND (reference sequence). CDR3 sequence: CASSIGTLGAETQYF. CDR3 sequence (DNA): TGTGCCAGTAGTATCGGCACCTTGGGAGCGGAGACCCAGTACTTC.

This clonotype was seen more than once but under ten times. This chain joins TRBV6-6 and TRBJ2-5; 8 positions agree with TRBD2. The CDR3 consists of 16 residues. V shed 6 bases, J shed 1 base, and the junction held 10 bases outside the gene matches. CDR1 is MNHNY and CDR2 is SVGAGI in the germline V gene (reference sequence). CDR3 sequence: CASSLGVAGRQETQYF. CDR3 nucleotide sequence: TGTGCCAGCAGCCTCGGGGTAGCGGGGCGCCAAGAGACCCAGTACTTC.

This clonotype has at least ten counts. The chain recombines TRBV5-4 with TRBJ2-2; no clear D. This CDR3 has 14 amino acids. The germline CDR1 and CDR2 sequences are SGHNT and YYREEE (reference sequence). Trimming cost V 3 bases and J 6 bases, with 12 bases left between them. The chain's CDR3 is CASSWVSIPGELFF. In DNA form, the CDR3 reads TGTGCCAGCAGCTGGGTGTCAATACCCGGGGAGCTGTTTTTT. Combining the CDR3 with reference TRBV5-4 and TRBJ2-2 gives the whole variable domain ETGVTQSPTHLIKTRGQQVTLRCSSQSGHNTVSWYQQALGQGPQFIFQYYREEENGRGNFPPRFSGLQFPNYSSELNVNALELDDSALYLCASSWVSIPGELFFGEGSRLTVL.

This clonotype rates as large. The rearrangement uses TRBV29-1 and TRBJ1-1, with no clear D. The CDR3 length is 12 residues. CDR1 and CDR2 from the germline V gene are SQVTM and ANQGSEA. Trimming left V 5 bases short and J 2 bases short, with 9 bases between. CDR3 residues: CSVLTGNTEAFF. In DNA, the CDR3 is TGCAGCGTTCTGACGGGTAACACTGAAGCTTTCTTT. The full variable domain, rest sourced from reference TRBV29-1 and TRBJ1-1, is SAVISQKPSRDICQRGTSLTIQCQVDSQVTMMFWYRQQPGQSLTLIATANQGSEATYESGFVIDKFPISRPNLTFSTLTVSNMSPEDSSIYLCSVLTGNTEAFFGQGTRLTVV.

This sequence joins TRBV7-2 and TRBJ2-4; D unresolved. The V and J ends lost 3 bases and 5 bases respectively, with 5 bases between them. The CDR3 is made up of 12 amino acids. CDR1 is SGHTA, CDR2 FQGNSA, per germline. The CDR3 loop reads CASSFGENIQYF. The CDR3 DNA sequence: TGTGCCAGCAGCTTCGGAGAAAACATTCAGTACTTC.

This clonotype is medium-sized (0.01 to 0.1%) in the sample. The chain has TRBV19 and TRBJ1-2; no definite D call. The CDR3 consists of 13 residues. Germline CDR1 and CDR2: LNHDA and SQIVND (reference sequence). The germline V and J ends were trimmed by 6 bases and 5 bases, with 13 bases remaining between them. The CDR3 region is CASSVDTEYGYTF. The CDR3 DNA is TGTGCCAGTAGCGTCGACACAGAATATGGCTACACCTTC.